The entry below describes one TCR beta chain. Its antigen remains unknown. The sample originates from a study of cytomegalovirus exposure and HLA in healthy donors. Whole-study results and caveats: Later work showed greater clonal expansion in HLA-associated TCR beta chains than in equally common others. An assumption of roughly uniform sequencing depth across donors underlay the presence/absence analyses.

Both 60 Vbeta primers and 13 Jbeta primers went into the PCR. As processed by the authors: In a later analysis, about 9.9 million of about 80 million unique beta chains occurred in at least two donors. TCRdb's table, derived via immunoSEQ multiplex PCR, lists solely in-frame clones and lacks some. V, J and clone size reflect that table, while D and trimming were determined from the DNA. Among some 200,000 clones listed, roughly 74% were seen once. This CDR3 is built from 16 residues. The germline gives CDR1 MGHRA, CDR2 YSYEKL. V was pared by 0 bases and J by 5 bases, with 14 bases between. This sequence joins TRBV4-1 and TRBJ2-1; maybe TRBD2 (5 bases). The specimen sequenced was PBMCs. This TCR came from a woman aged 25 to 39 in good health and CMV-seronegative. The CDR3 sequence is CASSQEHERENNEQFF. DNA for the CDR3: TGCGCCAGCAGCCAAGAACACGAGAGGGAAAACAATGAGCAGTTCTTC.